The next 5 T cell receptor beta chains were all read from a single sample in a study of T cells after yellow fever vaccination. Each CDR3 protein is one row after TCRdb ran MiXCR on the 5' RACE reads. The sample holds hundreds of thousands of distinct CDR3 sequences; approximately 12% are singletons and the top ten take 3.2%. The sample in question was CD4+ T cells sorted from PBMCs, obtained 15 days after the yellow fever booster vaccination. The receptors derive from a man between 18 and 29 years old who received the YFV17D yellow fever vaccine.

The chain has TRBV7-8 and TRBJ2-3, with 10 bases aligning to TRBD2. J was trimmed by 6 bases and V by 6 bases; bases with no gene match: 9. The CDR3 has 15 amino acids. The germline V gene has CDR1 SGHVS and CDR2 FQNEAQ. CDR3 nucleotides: TGTGCCAGCAGTGGGCCTAGCGGGGGCTGGGATACGCAGTATTTT. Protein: CASSGPSGGWDTQYF.

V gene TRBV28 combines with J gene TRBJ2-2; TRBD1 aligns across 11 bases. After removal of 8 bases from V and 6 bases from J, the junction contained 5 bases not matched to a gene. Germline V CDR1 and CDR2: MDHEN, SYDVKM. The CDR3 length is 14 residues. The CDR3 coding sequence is TGTGCCAGCCTGGACAGGGGGCGGTCCGGGGAGCTGTTTTTT. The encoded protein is CASLDRGRSGELFF.

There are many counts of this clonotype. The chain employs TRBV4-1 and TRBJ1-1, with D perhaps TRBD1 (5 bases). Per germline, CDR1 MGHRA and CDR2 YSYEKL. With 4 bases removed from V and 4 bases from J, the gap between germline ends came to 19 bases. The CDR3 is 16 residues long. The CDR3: CASSPGAGKWGTEAFF. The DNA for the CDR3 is TGCGCCAGCAGCCCCGGGGCAGGGAAGTGGGGCACTGAAGCTTTCTTT.

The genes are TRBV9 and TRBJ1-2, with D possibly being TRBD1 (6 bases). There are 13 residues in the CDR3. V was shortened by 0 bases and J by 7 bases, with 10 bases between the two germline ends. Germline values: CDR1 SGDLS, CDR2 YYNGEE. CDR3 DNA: TGTGCCAGCAGCGTAGGGGGGCAGGGTGGCTACACCTTC. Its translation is CASSVGGQGGYTF. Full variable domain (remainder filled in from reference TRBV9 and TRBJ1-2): DSGVTQTPKHLITATGQRVTLRCSPRSGDLSVYWYQQSLDQGLQFLIQYYNGEERAKGNILERFSAQQFPDLHSELNLSSLELGDSALYFCASSVGGQGGYTFGSGTRLTVV.

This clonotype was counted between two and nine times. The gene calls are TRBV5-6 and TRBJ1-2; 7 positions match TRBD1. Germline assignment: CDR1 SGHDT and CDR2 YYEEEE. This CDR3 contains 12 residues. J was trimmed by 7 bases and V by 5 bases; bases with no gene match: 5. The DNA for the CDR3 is TGTGCCAGCAGGCGACAGGGTCTTGGCTACACCTTC. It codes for CASRRQGLGYTF.